Below, 8 T cell receptor beta chains from the same sample are listed, as sequenced in a study of blood T cells in healthy people across ages. Sample-barcoded 5' priming and a J-beta primer mix drove a second PCR of 7 to 11 cycles. MiXCR was run by TCRdb on the 5' RACE reads, yielding one entry per CDR3 protein. The sample consists of approximately 770,000 distinct CDR3 sequences, about 62% of them appearing once. Sequencing was done on a sample of blood. The receptors come from a man aged 25-45 years in good health.

The CDR3, as DNA: TGCGCCAGCAGCCAGACCGACAGGGGCCACGAGCAGTACTTC. Its translation is CASSQTDRGHEQYF. The V and J genes are TRBV4-3 and TRBJ2-4; TRBD1 agrees at 8 bases. The J call is doubtful: the DNA matches TRBJ2-7 better. Germline CDR1 reads LGHNA; CDR2 reads YSLEER. The CDR3 spans 14 residues.

This chain connects TRBV7-9 to TRBJ2-7, with D perhaps matching TRBD2 (5 bases). Germline V gene lookup returns CDR1 SEHNR and CDR2 FQNEAQ (reference sequence). CDR3 length: 13 residues. The ends were cut back, 4 bases at V and 6 bases at J, with 13 bases in the middle. The CDR3 bases are TGTGCCAGCAGCTCCGGGGTCCCCCGCGAGCAGTACTTC. Its translation is CASSSGVPREQYF.

This rearrangement joins TRBV20-1 to TRBJ2-3, with 8 bases identical to TRBD2. CDR3 size: 16 residues. V shed 5 bases and J 3 bases; nucleotides not matched to a gene: 13. Germline loops: CDR1 DFQATT, CDR2 SNEGSKA (reference sequence). The CDR3 bases are TGCAGTGCTTGGAAAGGGACTAGTGGGCGAACAGATACGCAGTATTTT. Translated, it gives CSAWKGTSGRTDTQYF.

The V call is TRBV20-1, the J call TRBJ2-3; 12 positions agree with TRBD2. V shed 8 bases and J 6 bases; nucleotides not matched to a gene: 6. The CDR3 has 13 amino acids. Germline lookup yields CDR1 DFQATT and CDR2 SNEGSKA (reference sequence). The CDR3, as DNA: TGCAGTACCGGACTAGCGGGACCCGATACGCAGTATTTT. It codes for CSTGLAGPDTQYF.

The rearrangement uses TRBV29-1 and TRBJ1-2, with 9 nucleotides matching TRBD1. V trimming: 3 bases; J trimming: 5 bases; junction bases outside the gene matches: 4. The CDR3 has 13 residues. The germline CDR1 and CDR2 sequences are SQVTM and ANQGSEA. CDR3 region: CSVDPGQGYGYTF. The CDR3, as DNA: TGCAGCGTTGACCCGGGACAGGGTTATGGCTACACCTTC.

This chain joins TRBV20-1 and TRBJ2-2; no firm D call. This CDR3 is built from 13 residues. The ends were cut back, 6 bases at V and 5 bases at J, with 13 bases in the middle. CDR1 is DFQATT and CDR2 is SNEGSKA in the germline V gene (reference sequence). DNA of the CDR3: TGCAGTGCGCCTGTTTTTGGGACCGGGGAGCTGTTTTTT. This gives the protein CSAPVFGTGELFF.

The chain employs TRBV7-2 and TRBJ2-3, with D hard to call. Deletions cut 2 bases from V and 9 bases from J, with 15 bases between. Germline V gene sequence: CDR1 SGHTA, CDR2 FQGNSA. This CDR3 is built from 14 residues. CDR3 amino acids: CASSLTGPGETQYF. For the CDR3, the DNA is TGTGCCAGCAGCTTAACCGGCCCCGGAGAGACGCAGTATTTT.

The V gene is TRBV20-1, the J gene TRBJ2-5; 7 bases line up with TRBD2. There are 15 residues in the CDR3. The V and J ends lost 4 bases and 3 bases, in that order; junction bases with no gene match: 11. Germline V lookup: CDR1 DFQATT, CDR2 SNEGSKA (reference sequence). In nucleotides, the CDR3 is TGCAGTGCTATTCCCCAGCGGGGCCAAGAAGAGACCCAGTACTTC. Protein: CSAIPQRGQEETQYF.